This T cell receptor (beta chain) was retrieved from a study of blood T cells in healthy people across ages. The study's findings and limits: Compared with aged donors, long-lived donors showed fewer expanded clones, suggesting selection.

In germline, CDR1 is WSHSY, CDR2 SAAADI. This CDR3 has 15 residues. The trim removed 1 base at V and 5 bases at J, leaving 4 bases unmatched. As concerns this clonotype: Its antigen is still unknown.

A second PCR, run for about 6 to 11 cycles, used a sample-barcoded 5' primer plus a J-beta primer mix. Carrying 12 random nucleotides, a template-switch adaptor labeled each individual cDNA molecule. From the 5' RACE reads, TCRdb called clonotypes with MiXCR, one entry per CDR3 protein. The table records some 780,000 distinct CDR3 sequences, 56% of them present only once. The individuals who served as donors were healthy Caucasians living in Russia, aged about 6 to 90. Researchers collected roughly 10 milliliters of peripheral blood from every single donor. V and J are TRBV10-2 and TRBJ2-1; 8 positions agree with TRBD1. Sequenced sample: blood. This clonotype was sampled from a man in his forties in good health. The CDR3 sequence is CASSELTGVDNEQFF. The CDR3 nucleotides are TGCGCCAGCAGTGAGTTGACAGGGGTAGACAATGAGCAGTTCTTC.